The 28 T cell receptor beta chains given below trace back to one sample, sequenced in a study of cytomegalovirus exposure and HLA in healthy donors. The PCR employed 60 Vbeta primers together with 13 Jbeta primers. Generated by immunoSEQ multiplex PCR, the TCRdb table keeps only in-frame clones and is missing some. Counted here are fewer than 350,000 clones, 70% to 90% occurring once; the ten biggest clones make up approximately 2%. The sequenced sample was PBMCs. Source of these receptors: a young woman in good health and CMV-seronegative.

The chain employs TRBV5-4 and TRBJ1-2; 11 bases match TRBD1. Germline CDR1 reads SGHNT; CDR2 reads YYREEE (reference sequence). The CDR3 sequence is 17 residues long. V gave up 4 bases and J gave up 0 bases; unmatched junction bases: 8. The CDR3 spells CASSPGQGAGANYGYTF. For the CDR3, the DNA is TGTGCCAGCAGCCCTGGACAGGGGGCTGGAGCTAACTATGGCTACACCTTC.

The chain uses TRBV19 and TRBJ1-5, with a possible D match to TRBD1 (5 bases). The CDR3 has 16 amino acids. CDR1 LNHDA and CDR2 SQIVND come from the germline V gene (reference sequence). The V gene lost 4 bases and the J gene lost 9 bases, with 22 bases spanning the gap. The CDR3 DNA follows: TGTGCCAGTAGTACCCTTTTTGACAGTGTCTATCGGCCCCAGCATTTT. This translates into CASSTLFDSVYRPQHF. Full variable domain (outside the CDR3, taken from reference TRBV19 and TRBJ1-5): DGGITQSPKYLFRKEGQNVTLSCEQNLNHDAMYWYRQDPGQGLRLIYYSQIVNDFQKGDIAEGYSVSREKKESFPLTVTSAQKNPTAFYLCASSTLFDSVYRPQHFGDGTRLSIL.

This sequence joins TRBV7-9 and TRBJ2-1, with 7 bases fitting TRBD1. In germline, CDR1 is SEHNR, CDR2 FQNEAQ (reference sequence). The CDR3 is 15 residues long. V shed 2 bases, J shed 7 bases, and the junction held 8 bases outside the gene matches. The CDR3 region has the DNA TGTGCCAGCAGCTTAACACAGGGGTTGTTAAATGAGCAGTTCTTC. Its protein is CASSLTQGLLNEQFF.

The V call is TRBV9, the J call TRBJ2-2, with 8 bases lining up with TRBD2. Germline trimming cut 4 bases from V and 2 bases from J; bases unmatched to any gene: 4. Germline V gene lookup returns CDR1 SGDLS and CDR2 YYNGEE. This CDR3 is 15 amino acids long. In DNA, the CDR3 is TGTGCCAGCAGCCCTCGGGGGGGCAACACCGGGGAGCTGTTTTTT. As protein: CASSPRGGNTGELFF.

The V call is TRBV5-1, the J call TRBJ1-5; a weak D match, TRBD1 (5 bases). The germline V gene encodes CDR1 SGHRS and CDR2 YFSETQ. The CDR3 has 17 residues. V lost 3 bases and J 0 bases, leaving 16 bases between the germline ends. CDR3 sequence (DNA): TGCGCCAGCAGCTCCTACCGGGGACTCCTTAGCAATCAGCCCCAGCATTTT. This sequence encodes CASSSYRGLLSNQPQHF.

The rearrangement joins TRBV2 to TRBJ1-2; D not resolved. Trimming left V 3 bases short and J 8 bases short, with 7 bases between. Germline V gene sequence: CDR1 SNHLY, CDR2 FYNNEI. The CDR3 covers 11 residues. CDR3 sequence (DNA): TGTGCCAGCAGTGAGGGAGAGGGCTACACCTTC. As protein: CASSEGEGYTF.

This clone occurred once. The V call is TRBV19, the J call TRBJ2-7; TRBD1 might be the D (5 bases). Deletions cut 4 bases from V and 2 bases from J, with 12 bases between. Germline V gives CDR1 LNHDA, CDR2 SQIVND (reference sequence). CDR3 size: 14 residues. The CDR3 DNA sequence: TGTGCCAGTAGTACCCTGACAGCCCCCTACGAGCAGTACTTC. This sequence encodes CASSTLTAPYEQYF.

The V gene is TRBV9, the J gene TRBJ2-3; 9 bases align to TRBD2. The CDR3 runs 16 residues. The V and J ends lost 1 base and 4 bases, in that order; junction bases with no gene match: 7. Germline-derived CDR1 and CDR2 are SGDLS and YYNGEE. The CDR3 sequence: CASSVRAGGLPDTQYF. As DNA, the CDR3 is TGTGCCAGCAGCGTACGGGCGGGGGGGCTACCAGATACGCAGTATTTT. Based on the CDR3 plus reference TRBV9 and TRBJ2-3, the full variable domain is DSGVTQTPKHLITATGQRVTLRCSPRSGDLSVYWYQQSLDQGLQFLIQYYNGEERAKGNILERFSAQQFPDLHSELNLSSLELGDSALYFCASSVRAGGLPDTQYFGPGTRLTVL.

This clone turned up a few times. The V call is TRBV2, the J call TRBJ1-1; the D is unclear. V was shortened by 4 bases and J by 5 bases, with 11 bases between the two germline ends. In germline, CDR1 is SNHLY, CDR2 FYNNEI. This CDR3 is built from 13 residues. The CDR3 loop reads CASSGSLRTEAFF. For the CDR3, the DNA is TGTGCCAGCAGTGGGTCTTTGAGAACTGAAGCTTTCTTT.

The V call is TRBV4-1, the J call TRBJ2-6; D is ambiguous. The length of the CDR3 is 17 residues. Germline V gives CDR1 MGHRA, CDR2 YSYEKL. Trimming left V 1 base short and J 2 bases short, with 12 bases between. CDR3 protein: CASSQVWFAAGANVLTF. The CDR3 nucleotides read TGCGCCAGCAGCCAAGTATGGTTCGCGGCTGGGGCCAACGTCCTGACTTTC.

The chain uses TRBV2 and TRBJ2-1; 11 bases map to TRBD2. The J segment lost 4 bases and the V segment lost 8 bases, leaving 4 bases of the junction unmatched. This CDR3 is built from 14 residues. The germline V gene encodes CDR1 SNHLY and CDR2 FYNNEI. The CDR3 DNA is TGTGCCAGCTCCACTAGCGGGGGATACAATGAGCAGTTCTTC. Translated, it gives CASSTSGGYNEQFF.

This chain uses TRBV6-5 with TRBJ1-6, with TRBD1 matching over 8 bases. The CDR3 extends over 14 amino acids. Germline trimming cut 6 bases from V and 8 bases from J; bases unmatched to any gene: 6. CDR1 is MNHEY, CDR2 SVGAGI, per germline. CDR3 DNA: TGTGCCAGCAGGCGACAGGGGCTAGATTCACCCCTCCACTTT. It yields the protein CASRRQGLDSPLHF.

As regards this clone: Other DNA sequences in the same sample also yield this CDR3. The rearrangement links TRBV19 to TRBJ1-5, with D perhaps TRBD1 (6 bases). Germline V CDR1 and CDR2: LNHDA, SQIVND (reference sequence). The V gene lost 0 bases and the J gene lost 4 bases, with 7 bases spanning the gap. The CDR3 runs to 14 residues. CDR3 in DNA: TGTGCCAGTAGTATAGACAGGGGTAATCAGCCCCAGCATTTT. This codes for CASSIDRGNQPQHF.

The V and J genes are TRBV6-6 and TRBJ1-1, with a weak D call TRBD1 (6 bases). Germline CDR1 is MNHNY and CDR2 is SVGAGI (reference sequence). Trimming left V 7 bases short and J 10 bases short, with 13 bases between. The CDR3 contains 11 residues. The CDR3 protein is CASNTGPGAFF. The DNA for the CDR3 is TGTGCCAGCAATACAGGGCCCGGAGCTTTCTTT.

This clone was seen a single time. V and J are TRBV6-1 and TRBJ2-7; 9 positions agree with TRBD1. Germline lookup yields CDR1 MNHNS and CDR2 SASEGT. This CDR3 is 16 amino acids long. Trimming at V came to 4 bases and at J to 1 base, leaving 8 bases not matched to a gene. The CDR3 region is CASSGPRTGVSYEQYF. DNA of the CDR3: TGTGCCAGCAGTGGCCCTAGGACAGGGGTTTCCTACGAGCAGTACTTC.

In this sample, this clone turned up once. V usage is TRBV7-9 and J usage is TRBJ2-5; D is unresolved. Germline V lookup: CDR1 SEHNR, CDR2 FQNEAQ (reference sequence). The CDR3 contains 8 residues. The V and J ends lost 8 bases and 13 bases respectively, with 8 bases between them. The CDR3 reads CASPPGYF. In DNA, the CDR3 is TGTGCCAGCCCTCCCGGGTACTTC.

This clone was seen once. The chain combines TRBV6-5 with TRBJ2-5; 7 bases are shared with TRBD2. CDR1 and CDR2 from the germline V gene are MNHEY and SVGAGI. V shed 10 bases and J 13 bases; nucleotides not matched to a gene: 21. This CDR3 region has 14 residues. The DNA of the CDR3 is TGTGCCACCGGCCCGGGGGGTCCCAAGGGAGAAGGGTACTTC. Protein sequence: CATGPGGPKGEGYF.

The chain combines TRBV10-3 with TRBJ1-3; no definite D call. CDR3 size: 12 residues. Germline assignment: CDR1 ENHRY and CDR2 SYGVKD. Trimming left V 10 bases short and J 0 bases short, with 7 bases between. The DNA for the CDR3 is TGTGCCACATTGAGCTCTGGAAACACCATATATTTT. It is translated as CATLSSGNTIYF.

The V and J genes are TRBV5-1 and TRBJ2-7; TRBD1 aligns across 8 bases. CDR1 is SGHRS and CDR2 is YFSETQ in the germline V gene. The CDR3 consists of 15 residues. The trim removed 4 bases at V and 2 bases at J, leaving 8 bases unmatched. CDR3 nucleotide sequence: TGCGCCAGCAGCCCCGGACAGGGAATAACCTACGAGCAGTACTTC. Encoded protein: CASSPGQGITYEQYF.

This chain links TRBV18 with TRBJ2-7; 9 bases agree with TRBD1. Germline trimming cut 3 bases from V and 6 bases from J; bases unmatched to any gene: 6. CDR1 KGHSH and CDR2 LQKENI come from the germline V gene. CDR3 size: 14 residues. CDR3 DNA sequence: TGTGCCAGCTCACCCTCGGGACAGGGTGGCGAGCAGTACTTC. Protein product: CASSPSGQGGEQYF.

V usage is TRBV29-1 and J usage is TRBJ1-1, with 8 nucleotides matching TRBD1. V was pared by 3 bases and J by 11 bases, with 8 bases of the junction left unmatched. CDR1 is SQVTM, CDR2 ANQGSEA, per germline. The CDR3 length is 12 residues. DNA of the CDR3: TGCAGCGTTGAGAGGACAGGGAATTTGGCTTTCTTT. It specifies CSVERTGNLAFF.

This chain uses TRBV13 with TRBJ1-1; 8 bases agree with TRBD1. The CDR3 runs to 14 residues. The germline V gene encodes CDR1 PRHDT and CDR2 FYEKMQ (reference sequence). With 5 bases clipped from V and 1 base from J, the junction kept 3 bases outside the gene matches. CDR3 loop: CASSEDRGNTEAFF. The CDR3 DNA follows: TGTGCCAGCAGCGAAGACAGGGGGAACACTGAAGCTTTCTTT. The full variable domain, rest sourced from reference TRBV13 and TRBJ1-1, is AAGVIQSPRHLIKEKRETATLKCYPIPRHDTVYWYQQGPGQDPQFLISFYEKMQSDKGSIPDRFSAQQFSDYHSELNMSSLELGDSALYFCASSEDRGNTEAFFGQGTRLTVV.

The chain carries TRBV5-1 and TRBJ1-2; perhaps TRBD1 as D (5 bases). V dropped 0 bases and J dropped 4 bases, with 16 bases sitting between them. The germline V gene has CDR1 SGHRS and CDR2 YFSETQ. The CDR3 has 16 amino acids. The CDR3 DNA reads as TGCGCCAGCAGCTTGGTGGCAGGGAAGGCTTTCTATGGCTACACCTTC. It yields the protein CASSLVAGKAFYGYTF.

This rearrangement joins TRBV9 to TRBJ1-2, with D perhaps matching TRBD1 (5 bases). The CDR3 loop spans 14 amino acids. Germline assignment: CDR1 SGDLS and CDR2 YYNGEE. The ends were cut back, 0 bases at V and 8 bases at J, with 14 bases in the middle. CDR3 in amino acids: CASSVDGRDGGYTF. DNA for the CDR3: TGTGCCAGCAGCGTAGATGGGAGGGACGGGGGCTACACCTTC.

Of note for this clone: This same CDR3 is encoded by further DNA sequences in the sample. The chain has TRBV10-1 and TRBJ1-6; D might be TRBD1 (6 bases). V was shortened by 7 bases and J by 7 bases, with 11 bases between the two germline ends. The germline gives CDR1 WNHNN, CDR2 SYGVQD (reference sequence). The CDR3 runs 13 residues. Here the CDR3 DNA reads TGCGCCAGCACGACAGGCAAAAATTCACCCCTCCACTTT. This gives the protein CASTTGKNSPLHF.

The J gene is TRBJ2-7, the V gene TRBV6-5; D is undetermined. The V gene's germline CDR1 is MNHEY and CDR2 SVGAGI. V lost 8 bases, J lost 4 bases, and 18 bases lay in between. CDR3 size: 14 residues. The CDR3 nucleotides are TGTGCCAGCTCCTCCCAATCCGGGTCTTACGAGCAGTACTTC. This gives the protein CASSSQSGSYEQYF.

The chain is built from TRBV28 and TRBJ2-7; 12 positions agree with TRBD2. The CDR3 is 16 residues long. The ends lost 3 bases at V and 4 bases at J; junction bases unmatched: 7. Germline V gene data show CDR1 as MDHEN and CDR2 as SYDVKM. CDR3 nucleotide sequence: TGTGCCAGCAGTTTGGCTAGCGGGGGGGGGATTTACGAGCAGTACTTC. Its protein is CASSLASGGGIYEQYF.

The chain couples TRBV11-2 to TRBJ2-5; a weak D match, TRBD2 (7 bases). The DNA matches TRBJ2-7 better at its end, which makes the J call doubtful. Germline values: CDR1 SGHAT, CDR2 FQNNGV. CDR3 length equals 15 residues. The CDR3 here is CASSSFGGAMDEQYF. CDR3 nucleotide sequence: TGTGCCAGCAGCTCTTTTGGGGGGGCTATGGACGAGCAGTACTTC.